This T cell receptor (beta chain) was sequenced for a study of shared clonotypes between healthy human individuals. Overall study context: Samples came from two female and three male donors aged 18 to 49. Study-wide results and limits: Clonotypes shared by all four donors outscored non-shared clonotypes in generation probability. Limited genetic and exposure-history diversity came from having few donors.

CDR1 and CDR2 from the germline V gene are SEHNR and FQNEAQ (reference sequence). The CDR3 spans 15 residues. Losses at the gene ends were 2 bases for V and 8 bases for J; bases not matched to a gene: 9. For this clone: Antigen unknown.

Clones were sequenced by immunoSEQ multiplex PCR, and TCRdb holds only the in-frame ones, with some missing. The sample records 2 million to 2.5 million clones, approximately 94% being singletons. The sequence was obtained from a man aged 18 to 30 in good health. The chain has TRBV7-9 and TRBJ1-2, with 9 bases that match TRBD1. Sequenced material: naive CD4+ T cells sorted from blood. Noted subset: CD45RA+ positively selected. This CDR3 reads CASSLKGQGSGGYTF. CDR3 DNA sequence: TGTGCCAGCAGCTTAAAAGGACAGGGGAGTGGAGGCTACACCTTC.